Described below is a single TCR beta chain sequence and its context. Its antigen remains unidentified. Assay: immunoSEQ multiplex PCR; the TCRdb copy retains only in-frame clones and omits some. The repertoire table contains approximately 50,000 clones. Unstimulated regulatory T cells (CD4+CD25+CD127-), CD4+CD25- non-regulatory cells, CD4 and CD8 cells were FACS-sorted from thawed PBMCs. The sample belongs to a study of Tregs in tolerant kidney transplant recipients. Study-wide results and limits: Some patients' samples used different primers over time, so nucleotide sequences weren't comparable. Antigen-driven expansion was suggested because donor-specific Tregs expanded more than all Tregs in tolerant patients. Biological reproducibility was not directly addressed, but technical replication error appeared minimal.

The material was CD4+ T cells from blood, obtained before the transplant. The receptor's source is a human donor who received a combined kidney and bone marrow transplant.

The covered CDR3 bases are TGTGCCAGCAGTGACTTAGGGGGCGCTTTATCTGGC. Residues: CASSDLGGALSG. The complete CDR3 sequence is CASSDLGGALSGYTF. This chain links TRBV2 with TRBJ1-2; 7 positions match TRBD1. The CDR3 end lies 3 residues beyond the end of the read and is filled in from the germline J gene. The CDR3 sequence is 15 residues long. With V trimmed by 3 bases and J by 7 bases, 11 bases remained unmatched. Germline V gene data show CDR1 as SNHLY and CDR2 as FYNNEI.